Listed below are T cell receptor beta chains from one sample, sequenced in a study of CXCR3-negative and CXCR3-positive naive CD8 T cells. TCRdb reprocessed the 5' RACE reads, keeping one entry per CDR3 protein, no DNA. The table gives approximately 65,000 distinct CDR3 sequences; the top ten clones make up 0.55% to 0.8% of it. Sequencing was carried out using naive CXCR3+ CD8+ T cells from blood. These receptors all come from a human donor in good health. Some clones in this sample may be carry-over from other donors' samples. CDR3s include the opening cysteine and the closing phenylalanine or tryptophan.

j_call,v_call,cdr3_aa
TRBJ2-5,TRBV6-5,CASSSTGPVAQYF
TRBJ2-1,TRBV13,CASKPPGMGDEQFF
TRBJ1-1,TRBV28,CASRRQGSTEAFF
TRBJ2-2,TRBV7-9,CASSPYASPRDRGLHGELFF
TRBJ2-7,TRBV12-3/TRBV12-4,CASSPRIGRGVSYEQYF
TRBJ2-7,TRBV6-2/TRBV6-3,CASRLVGASSYEQYF
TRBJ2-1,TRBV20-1,CSARDELADKSYNEQFF
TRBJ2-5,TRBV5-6,CASSLAGGRETQYF
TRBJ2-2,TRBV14,CASSQGWDRPNTGELFF
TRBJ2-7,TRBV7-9,CASNPAVRTHEQYF
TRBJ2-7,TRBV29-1,CSVILWAASYEQYF
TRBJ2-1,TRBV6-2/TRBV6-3,CASSYPVVASEDEQFF
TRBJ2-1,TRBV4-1,CASTYAPTGGALGEQFF
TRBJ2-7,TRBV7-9,CASSLAGEPHEQYF
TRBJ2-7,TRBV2,CASTLNLDYEQYF
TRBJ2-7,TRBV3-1,CATSQGAPNEQYF
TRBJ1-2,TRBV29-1,CSVENYSYGYTF
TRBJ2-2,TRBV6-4,CASSDSTGAGELFF
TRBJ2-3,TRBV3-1,CAGSQDWGLPNSSTDTQYF
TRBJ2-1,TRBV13,CASSKGYNEQFF
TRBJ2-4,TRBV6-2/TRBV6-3,CASSYSVGFDKNIQYF
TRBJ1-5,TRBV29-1,CSVGSNRANQPQHF
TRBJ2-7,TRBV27,CASSVTGGAYEQYF
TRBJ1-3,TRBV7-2,CASSWPGQGRGDTIYF
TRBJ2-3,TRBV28,CASSPGGVLTTDTDTQYF
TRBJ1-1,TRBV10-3,CAISDMKTGTLNTEAFF
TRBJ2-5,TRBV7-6,CASSAPQGARDGTQYF
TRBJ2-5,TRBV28,CASGRTGSGETQYF
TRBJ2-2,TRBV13,CASSSGTLNTGELFF
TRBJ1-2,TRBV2,CASSEQLWDKGVTF
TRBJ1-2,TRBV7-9,CASSYEQGLNYGYTF
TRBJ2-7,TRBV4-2,CASSPRQNLNYEQYF
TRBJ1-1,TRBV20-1,CSARDLDTEAFF
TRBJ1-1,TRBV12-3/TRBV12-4,CASSPPTWNTEAFF
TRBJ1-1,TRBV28,CASSFSSTEAFF
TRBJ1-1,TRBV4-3,CASSQGGVRVGTEAFF
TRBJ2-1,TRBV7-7,CASSTLQYNEQFF
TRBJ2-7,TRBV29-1,CSASGQGSYEQYF
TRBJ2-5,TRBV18,CASSTRQGDYQETQYF
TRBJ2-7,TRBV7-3,CASSRQPPTGTADEQYF
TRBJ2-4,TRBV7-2,CASSLVVGPAKNIQYF
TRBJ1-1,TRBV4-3,CASSQDFADRDTEAFF
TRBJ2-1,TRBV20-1,CSARVGGSYNEQFF
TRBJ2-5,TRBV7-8,CASSARGDPAHLPQYF
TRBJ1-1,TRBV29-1,CSVLNAESMNTEAFF
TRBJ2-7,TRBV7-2,CASSRVVYEQYF